This T cell receptor beta chain was identified during a study of blood T cell repertoires in COVID-19. Study summary: Sites in the United States, Italy and Spain provided acute and convalescent COVID-19 samples.

There are 15 residues in the CDR3. V was clipped by 1 base and J by 5 bases; unmatched bases: 7. Germline V gene lookup returns CDR1 KGHSH and CDR2 LQKENI. TCRdb's copy holds only in-frame clones and misses some; the assay was immunoSEQ multiplex PCR. Among about 30,000 clones listed, just over 90% were seen once. Sequencing used peripheral blood. The chain is built from TRBV18 and TRBJ2-5, with 7 bases that match TRBD1. The clonotype originates from a man aged 50 to 60 with active COVID-19. CDR3 nucleotides: TGTGCCAGCTCACCACGGACATCACAGGGGGAGACCCAGTACTTC. It specifies CASSPRTSQGETQYF.